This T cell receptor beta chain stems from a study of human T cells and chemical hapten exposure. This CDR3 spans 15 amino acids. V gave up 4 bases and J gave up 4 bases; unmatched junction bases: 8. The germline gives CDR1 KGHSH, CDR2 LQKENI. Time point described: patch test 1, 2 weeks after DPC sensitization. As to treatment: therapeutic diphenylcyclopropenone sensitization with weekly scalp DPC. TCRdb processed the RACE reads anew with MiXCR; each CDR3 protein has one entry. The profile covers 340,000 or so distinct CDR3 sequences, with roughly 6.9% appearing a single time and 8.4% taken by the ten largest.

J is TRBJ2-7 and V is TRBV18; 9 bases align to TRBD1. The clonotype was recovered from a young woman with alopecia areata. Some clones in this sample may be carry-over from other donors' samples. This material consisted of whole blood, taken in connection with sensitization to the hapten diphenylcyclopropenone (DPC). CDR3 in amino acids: CASSLRTGEEYEQYF. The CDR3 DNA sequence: TGTGCCAGCTCACTACGGACAGGGGAGGAATACGAGCAGTACTTC.